The 31 T cell receptor beta chains in this list originate from one sample, sequenced in a study of metastatic and nonmetastatic thyroid tumors. MiXCR reprocessed the PCR reads for TCRdb. Here the sample spans fewer than 35,000 clones, 18% being singletons. Each patient went into thyroid surgery without having received any treatment. The sequencing input was blood. These receptors came from a female donor with papillary thyroid cancer or a benign thyroid nodule (not recorded which). Some clones in this sample may be carry-over from other donors' samples.

The rearrangement links TRBV12-3 or TRBV12-4 to TRBJ1-5, with 9 bases aligning to TRBD1. V was pared by 6 bases and J by 0 bases, with 12 bases of the junction left unmatched. The CDR3 has 18 residues. CDR3 protein: CASRSGTGHGGSNQPQHF. The CDR3 region has the DNA TGTGCCAGCAGATCCGGGACAGGGCACGGGGGTAGCAATCAGCCCCAGCATTTT.

This clone came up many times. The chain carries TRBV5-1 and TRBJ1-2; TRBD1 might be the D (5 bases). V was cut by 2 bases and J by 8 bases, with 16 bases left in between. The CDR3 is 14 residues long. Germline-derived CDR1 and CDR2 are SGHRS and YFSETQ. The CDR3 coding sequence is TGCGCCAGCAGCTTTCCCAGGGAAGCTGGCGGCTACACCTTC. Translating it yields CASSFPREAGGYTF. The variable domain in full, completed from reference TRBV5-1 and TRBJ1-2, reads KAGVTQTPRYLIKTRGQQVTLSCSPISGHRSVSWYQQTPGQGLQFLFEYFSETQRNKGNFPGRFSGRQFSNSRSEMNVSTLELGDSALYLCASSFPREAGGYTFGSGTRLTVV.

This clone was counted ten times or more. The genes are TRBV2 and TRBJ2-2, with D possibly matching TRBD1 (6 bases). CDR1 and CDR2 (germline): SNHLY, FYNNEI. The CDR3 length is 14 residues. V lost 3 bases and J 4 bases, leaving 9 bases between the germline ends. The CDR3 coding sequence is TGTGCCAGCAGTGACAGGGGTGTCACCGGGGAGCTGTTTTTT. It translates to CASSDRGVTGELFF. The entire variable domain, with the rest obtained from reference TRBV2 and TRBJ2-2, is as follows: EPEVTQTPSHQVTQMGQEVILRCVPISNHLYFYWYRQILGQKVEFLVSFYNNEISEKSEIFDDQFSVERPDGSNFTLKIRSTKLEDSAMYFCASSDRGVTGELFFGEGSRLTVL.

This clone was detected ten times or more. The gene calls are TRBV10-3 and TRBJ2-1, with D possibly matching TRBD2 (5 bases). The CDR3 spans 12 residues. The germline V gene has CDR1 ENHRY and CDR2 SYGVKD. The V end lost 11 bases, the J end lost 9 bases, and 17 bases lay between the germline ends. CDR3 in amino acids: CASSPSSGEQFF. CDR3 DNA: TGTGCCTCTAGCCCATCTAGTGGTGAGCAGTTCTTC.

Comments on this clone: This clone may be a read error of a much larger clone one base away. In nucleotides, the CDR3 is TGTGCCAGCAGCTTGGCCGTGACATTGAGCTCTGGAAACACCATATATTTT. It encodes CASSLAVTLSSGNTIYF. The chain has TRBV5-4 and TRBJ1-3; no firm D call. The germline V and J ends were trimmed by 0 bases and 0 bases, with 13 bases remaining between them. This CDR3 has 17 residues. The germline gives CDR1 SGHNT, CDR2 YYREEE (reference sequence). The variable domain in full, completed from reference TRBV5-4 and TRBJ1-3, reads ETGVTQSPTHLIKTRGQQVTLRCSSQSGHNTVSWYQQALGQGPQFIFQYYREEENGRGNFPPRFSGLQFPNYSSELNVNALELDDSALYLCASSLAVTLSSGNTIYFGEGSWLTVV.

This clone has more than one count but fewer than ten. The chain couples TRBV30 to TRBJ2-2; a weak D match, TRBD1 (5 bases). In germline, CDR1 is GTSNPN, CDR2 SVGIG (reference sequence). This CDR3 is built from 15 residues. Deletions cut 3 bases from V and 0 bases from J, with 11 bases between. The CDR3 protein is CAWSQGCANTGELFF. In DNA, the CDR3 is TGTGCCTGGAGCCAGGGCTGTGCGAACACCGGGGAGCTGTTTTTT.

The chain is built from TRBV9 and TRBJ2-7; D not certain. The ends were cut back, 4 bases at V and 6 bases at J, with 14 bases in the middle. Per the germline V gene, CDR1 is SGDLS and CDR2 is YYNGEE. This CDR3 region has 13 residues. The CDR3 region has the DNA TGTGCCAGCAGCTTAGACATGGTAAGCGAGCAGTACTTC. It specifies CASSLDMVSEQYF.

Details on this clone: A read error may be the cause here, since a much bigger clone is one base away. The chain is built from TRBV28 and TRBJ1-4, with 7 bases fitting TRBD1. Germline V gene lookup returns CDR1 MDHEN and CDR2 SYDVKM. The ends lost 4 bases at V and 1 base at J; junction bases unmatched: 6. This CDR3 has 16 amino acids. The CDR3, as DNA: TGTGCCAGCAGTTCAGGGGGGATGTTAACTAATGAAAAACTGTTTTTT. It encodes CASSSGGMLTNEKLFF. The full variable domain, rest sourced from reference TRBV28 and TRBJ1-4, is DVKVTQSSRYLVKRTGEKVFLECVQDMDHENMFWYRQDPGLGLRLIYFSYDVKMKEKGDIPEGYSVSREKKERFSLILESASTNQTSMYLCASSSGGMLTNEKLFFGSGTQLSVL.

This clone was detected ten times or more. V is TRBV4-2 and J is TRBJ1-2; 7 nucleotides line up with TRBD1. The CDR3 has 13 amino acids. Germline lookup yields CDR1 LGHNA and CDR2 YNFKEQ. The trim removed 4 bases at V and 4 bases at J, leaving 3 bases unmatched. The CDR3: CASSRAGGYGYTF. The CDR3 nucleotides are TGTGCCAGCAGCCGGGCAGGGGGCTATGGCTACACCTTC.

The CDR3 coding sequence is TGTGCCAGTTACGGGACTGGGGTAGCGGGAGATACCTGGGAGCTGTTTTTT. This encodes CASYGTGVAGDTWELFF. The chain couples TRBV28 to TRBJ2-2; TRBD2 aligns across 9 bases. The CDR3 extends over 17 amino acids. V shed 9 bases and J 9 bases; nucleotides not matched to a gene: 20. Germline V lookup: CDR1 MDHEN, CDR2 SYDVKM.

There are many counts of this clone. The chain links TRBV20-1 to TRBJ2-7, with TRBD2 matching over 8 bases. Looked up from germline, CDR1 is DFQATT and CDR2 is SNEGSKA (reference sequence). Unmatched junction bases numbered 10, after V lost 7 bases and J lost 5 bases. This CDR3 comprises 13 residues. The chain's CDR3 is CSGRAGGNHEQYF. The CDR3, as DNA: TGCAGTGGGAGGGCGGGAGGTAACCACGAGCAGTACTTC.

By frequency in the sample, this clone is medium-sized. The V and J genes are TRBV28 and TRBJ2-7, with a tentative D call TRBD2 (5 bases). The CDR3 extends over 12 amino acids. Germline loops: CDR1 MDHEN, CDR2 SYDVKM. The ends were cut back, 10 bases at V and 2 bases at J, with 12 bases in the middle. Here the CDR3 DNA reads TGTGCCACCGAGCCGGAGGCCTACGAGCAGTACTTC. Translated: CATEPEAYEQYF.

This clone occurred many times. This chain links TRBV28 with TRBJ2-1, with TRBD1 matching 8 bases. This CDR3 has 17 amino acids. Germline V CDR1 and CDR2: MDHEN, SYDVKM. V was pared by 5 bases and J by 4 bases, with 13 bases of the junction left unmatched. CDR3: CASSLTLTGVGYNEQFF. The CDR3 nucleotides read TGTGCCAGCAGTCTCACCTTGACAGGGGTTGGGTACAATGAGCAGTTCTTC.

This clone was seen only once. The junction shows a germline mismatch at one end, possibly a read error. The CDR3 DNA follows: TGTGCCTGCAGCTTCGACAGCGTAATCTCCTACGAGCAGTACTTC. It codes for CACSFDSVISYEQYF. The V gene is TRBV11-2, the J gene TRBJ2-7; D may be TRBD1 (5 bases). Germline CDR1 and CDR2: SGHAT and FQNNGV. This CDR3 region has 15 residues.

The rearrangement uses TRBV18 and TRBJ1-1; tentative D call: TRBD1 (5 bases). The CDR3 spans 15 residues. V gave up 6 bases and J gave up 0 bases, with 14 bases separating them. Germline CDR1 reads KGHSH; CDR2 reads LQKENI. Here the CDR3 reads CASSPLGGMNTEAFF. The CDR3 region has the DNA TGTGCCAGCTCCCCCCTGGGGGGGATGAACACTGAAGCTTTCTTT.

This clone was counted at least ten times. The chain recombines TRBV20-1 with TRBJ2-5; possible D gene TRBD2, 6 bases. Per the germline V gene, CDR1 is DFQATT and CDR2 is SNEGSKA (reference sequence). Trimming took 3 bases from V and 4 from J, leaving 12 bases between them. This CDR3 is 13 amino acids long. This CDR3 is CSARPLASETQYF. The CDR3 nucleotides are TGCAGTGCTAGGCCACTAGCATCAGAGACCCAGTACTTC.

This clone was counted at least ten times. The chain combines TRBV6-1 with TRBJ2-3, with 8 bases identical to TRBD2. This CDR3 has 15 residues. The germline V gene has CDR1 MNHNS and CDR2 SASEGT. V lost 5 bases to trimming and J lost 7 bases; unmatched junction nucleotides: 11. In nucleotides, the CDR3 is TGTGCCAGCAGTCGTAGCGGGGATGGTGGATATACGCAGTATTTT. Its protein product is CASSRSGDGGYTQYF.

The chain is built from TRBV5-1 and TRBJ2-1; D might be TRBD1 (5 bases). Germline loops: CDR1 SGHRS, CDR2 YFSETQ. This CDR3 is built from 15 residues. V dropped 6 bases and J dropped 5 bases, with 18 bases sitting between them. CDR3 protein: CASTDTQGTNNEQFF. The CDR3 DNA reads as TGCGCCAGCACCGATACCCAGGGTACTAACAATGAGCAGTTCTTC.

V usage is TRBV11-2 and J usage is TRBJ1-5; D is ambiguous. Looked up from germline, CDR1 is SGHAT and CDR2 is FQNNGV. The CDR3 sequence is 16 residues long. V lost 2 bases, J lost 6 bases, and 17 bases lay in between. Here the CDR3 reads CASSLMVGWAGQPQHF. The CDR3 region has the DNA TGTGCCAGCAGCTTAATGGTAGGATGGGCAGGTCAGCCCCAGCATTTT.

Many counts were recorded for this clone. The chain is built from TRBV20-1 and TRBJ1-5; D may be TRBD1 (6 bases). The V end lost 3 bases, the J end lost 2 bases, and 26 bases lay between the germline ends. The V gene's germline CDR1 is DFQATT and CDR2 SNEGSKA (reference sequence). This CDR3 comprises 19 residues. CDR3 residues: CSARTRGGLRYSGNQPQHF. CDR3 DNA: TGCAGTGCTAGGACGCGGGGGGGGCTGAGGTATAGCGGCAATCAGCCCCAGCATTTT.

This clone was observed at least ten times. The chain uses TRBV10-3 and TRBJ2-1; D is perhaps TRBD2 (5 bases). The V gene's germline CDR1 is ENHRY and CDR2 SYGVKD. The CDR3 runs to 12 residues. V lost 5 bases to trimming and J lost 7 bases, with 9 bases between them. The CDR3: CAISWTGNEQFF. CDR3 coding DNA: TGTGCCATCAGTTGGACTGGGAATGAGCAGTTCTTC.

This clone was seen more than once but under ten times. The V call is TRBV6-5, the J call TRBJ1-6, with no clear D. Germline V gene lookup returns CDR1 MNHEY and CDR2 SVGAGI. This CDR3 region has 16 residues. V was trimmed by 2 bases and J by 8 bases, leaving 16 bases between them. CDR3 DNA sequence: TGTGCCAGCAGTTACACGCGTGACAAGGATCATTCACCCCTCCACTTT. This sequence encodes CASSYTRDKDHSPLHF.

There are many counts of this clone. V and J are TRBV20-1 and TRBJ2-1; the match to TRBD2 covers 11 bases. Germline trimming cut 0 bases from V and 3 bases from J; bases unmatched to any gene: 7. The CDR3 consists of 17 residues. The germline V gene encodes CDR1 DFQATT and CDR2 SNEGSKA (reference sequence). CDR3 sequence: CSARDFGTSGIYNEQFF. Here the CDR3 DNA reads TGCAGTGCTAGAGATTTTGGGACTAGCGGCATCTACAATGAGCAGTTCTTC.

Turning to this clone: A junction boundary mismatches the germline segment, possibly from a read error. V gene TRBV11-2 combines with J gene TRBJ2-3, with D unresolved. The germline CDR1 and CDR2 sequences are SGHAT and FQNNGV. The CDR3 has 12 residues. DNA of the CDR3: TGTGGCAGCAGTTACGACACAGATACGCAGTATTTT. Translated: CGSSYDTDTQYF.

This clone was found many times. The CDR3 reads CAGNSIWGANVLTF. The CDR3, as DNA: TGTGCCGGAAATAGTATCTGGGGGGCCAACGTCCTGACTTTC. This chain links TRBV30 with TRBJ2-6; D gene ambiguous. Trimming removed 8 bases from V and 4 bases from J, with 15 bases in between. This CDR3 has 14 residues. Germline V gives CDR1 GTSNPN, CDR2 SVGIG (reference sequence).

At least ten counts were recorded for this clone. V is TRBV20-1 and J is TRBJ2-3; D possibly corresponds to TRBD1 (6 bases). Germline CDR1 reads DFQATT; CDR2 reads SNEGSKA (reference sequence). The CDR3 has 14 amino acids. V lost 3 bases and J lost 0, with 10 bases in between. CDR3 nucleotides: TGCAGTGCTAGCGGACAGACTAGCACAGATACGCAGTATTTT. Translation gives CSASGQTSTDTQYF.

The V and J genes are TRBV6-1 and TRBJ1-3; TRBD1 aligns across 10 bases. Trimming removed 10 bases from V and 3 bases from J; junction bases left unmatched: 15. Germline V CDR1 and CDR2: MNHNS, SASEGT. The length of the CDR3 is 17 residues. CDR3 coding DNA: TGTGCCACTACCACCTTTGGACAGGGGGAAGGTGGAAACACCATATATTTT. Residues: CATTTFGQGEGGNTIYF.

This clone was seen more than once but under ten times. Just one base apart from a much larger clone, this may be a read error. The V and J genes are TRBV6-4 and TRBJ1-1; D not resolved. The CDR3 has 13 amino acids. Germline CDR1 MRHNA, CDR2 SNTAGT. CDR3 bases: TGTGCCTGCAGTTATGGCAGAAACACTGAAGCTTTCTTT. It encodes CACSYGRNTEAFF.

Ten or more counts support this clone. This rearrangement joins TRBV5-8 to TRBJ2-5; 7 bases agree with TRBD1. J lost 5 bases, V lost 0 bases, and 7 bases had no gene match. Germline CDR1 is SGHTS and CDR2 is YDEGEE. CDR3 size: 15 residues. The CDR3 DNA reads as TGTGCCAGCAGCTTGGCCGGACAGGCGAGGGAGACCCAGTACTTC. It is translated as CASSLAGQARETQYF.

This clone was seen many times. This chain links TRBV10-1 with TRBJ1-5; D gene ambiguous. The CDR3 loop spans 14 amino acids. Germline V gene sequence: CDR1 WNHNN, CDR2 SYGVQD (reference sequence). Deletions cut 8 bases from V and 4 bases from J, with 15 bases between. The CDR3 DNA reads as TGCGCCAGCTCCGACGGGGTTGGGAATCAGCCCCAGCATTTT. Translated: CASSDGVGNQPQHF.

V gene TRBV28 combines with J gene TRBJ1-1; no reliable D call. Trimming stripped 2 bases from V and 2 bases from J, with 15 bases between. The CDR3 has 16 residues. CDR1 and CDR2 (germline): MDHEN, SYDVKM. In DNA form, the CDR3 reads TGTGCCAGCAGTTTAACCCGAGGCCGTAGAAACACTGAAGCTTTCTTT. Translation gives CASSLTRGRRNTEAFF.